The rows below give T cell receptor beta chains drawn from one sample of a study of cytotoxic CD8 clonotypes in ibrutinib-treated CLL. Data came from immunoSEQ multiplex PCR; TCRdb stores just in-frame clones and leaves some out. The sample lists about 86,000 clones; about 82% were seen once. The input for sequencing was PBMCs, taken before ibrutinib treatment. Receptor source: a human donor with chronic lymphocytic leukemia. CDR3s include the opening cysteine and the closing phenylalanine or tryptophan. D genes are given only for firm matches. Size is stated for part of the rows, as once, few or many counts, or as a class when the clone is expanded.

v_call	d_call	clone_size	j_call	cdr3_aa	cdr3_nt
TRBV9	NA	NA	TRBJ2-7	CASSVGRDARSEQYF	TGTGCCAGCAGCGTAGGGAGGGATGCGAGAAGCGAGCAGTACTTC
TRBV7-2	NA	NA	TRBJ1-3	CASSLGQGNTIYF	TGTGCCAGCAGCTTGGGCCAGGGAAACACCATATATTTT
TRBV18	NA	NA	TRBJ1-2	CASSPSLGRAYGYTF	TGTGCCAGCTCACCATCCCTCGGCAGGGCCTATGGCTACACCTTC
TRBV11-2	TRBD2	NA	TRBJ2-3	CASSFGLAGADTQYF	TGTGCCAGCAGCTTTGGACTAGCGGGAGCCGATACGCAGTATTTT
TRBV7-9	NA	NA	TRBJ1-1	CASSLALGGRGAFF	TGTGCCAGCAGCTTAGCGTTAGGGGGTAGGGGAGCTTTCTTT
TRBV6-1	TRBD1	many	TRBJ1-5	CASSVGTGALKLNQPQHF	TGTGCCAGCAGTGTGGGGACAGGGGCCCTTAAATTAAATCAGCCCCAGCATTTT
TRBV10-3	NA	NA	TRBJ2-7	CAISETIIPQGGVGEQYF	TGTGCCATCAGTGAGACGATCATCCCACAGGGCGGAGTGGGTGAGCAGTACTTC
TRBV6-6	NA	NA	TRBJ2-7	CASSYSSYEQYF	TGTGCCAGCAGTTACTCATCCTACGAGCAGTACTTC
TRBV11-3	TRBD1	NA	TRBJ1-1	CASSDLGQGRPSEAFF	TGTGCCAGCAGCGATCTCGGACAGGGCCGTCCCAGCGAAGCTTTCTTT
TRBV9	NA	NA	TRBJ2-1	CASSVTGVSYNEQFF	TGTGCCAGCAGCGTAACTGGCGTCTCCTACAATGAGCAGTTCTTC
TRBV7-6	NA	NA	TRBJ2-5	CASSRVGETQYF	TGTGCCAGCAGCCGAGTCGGGGAGACCCAGTACTTC
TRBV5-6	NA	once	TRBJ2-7	CASSDGSYEQYF	TGTGCCAGCTCGGACGGCTCCTACGAGCAGTACTTC
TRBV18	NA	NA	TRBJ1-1	CASSPTMNTEAFF	TGTGCCAGCTCACCCACTATGAACACTGAAGCTTTCTTT
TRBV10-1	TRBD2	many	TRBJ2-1	CASSPERDSIYNEQFF	TGCGCCAGCAGTCCGGAGCGGGACTCAATCTACAATGAGCAGTTCTTC
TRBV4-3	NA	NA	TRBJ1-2	CASSPRYTNYGYTF	TGCGCCAGCAGCCCCCGTTACACTAACTATGGCTACACCTTC
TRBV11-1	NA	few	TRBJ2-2	CASSLGGWFQTNTGELFF	TGTGCCAGCAGCTTAGGGGGATGGTTTCAGACGAACACCGGGGAGCTGTTTTTT
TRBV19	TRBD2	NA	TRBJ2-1	CATQSGLAGNNEQFF	TGTGCCACTCAATCGGGACTAGCGGGAAATAATGAGCAGTTCTTC
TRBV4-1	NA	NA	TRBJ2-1	CASSQESRGSSYNEQFF	TGCGCCAGCAGCCAAGAATCGAGGGGAAGCTCCTACAATGAGCAGTTCTTC
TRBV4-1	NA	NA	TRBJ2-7	CASSPDLAEPLYEQYF	TGCGCCAGCAGCCCAGACTTGGCGGAACCACTCTACGAGCAGTACTTC
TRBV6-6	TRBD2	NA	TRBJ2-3	CASSPSGDTQYF	TGTGCCAGCAGTCCTAGCGGCGATACGCAGTATTTT
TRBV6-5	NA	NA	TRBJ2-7	CASSYEVFYEQYF	TGTGCCAGCAGTTACGAGGTTTTCTACGAGCAGTACTTC
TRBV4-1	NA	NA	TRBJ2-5	CASSQGALETQYF	TGCGCCAGCAGCCAGGGGGCTTTAGAGACCCAGTACTTC
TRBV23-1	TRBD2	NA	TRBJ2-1	CASSQSPERKKREDSYNEQFF	TGCGCCAGCAGTCAATCCCCGGAAAGGAAAAAGCGGGAGGACTCCTACAATGAGCAGTTCTTC
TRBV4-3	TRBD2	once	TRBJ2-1	CASSQDSKTSGRTGQFF	TGCGCCAGCAGCCAAGATTCCAAGACTAGCGGGAGAACAGGGCAGTTCTTC
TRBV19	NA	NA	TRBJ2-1	CASRRDAVYNEQFF	TGTGCCAGTAGACGGGACGCCGTTTACAATGAGCAGTTCTTC
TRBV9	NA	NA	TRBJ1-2	CASSPRIDTAYGYTF	TGTGCCAGCAGCCCAAGAATTGACACGGCTTATGGCTACACCTTC
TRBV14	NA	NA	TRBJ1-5	CASSPTGQYQPQHF	TGTGCCAGCAGCCCGACGGGACAATATCAGCCCCAGCATTTT
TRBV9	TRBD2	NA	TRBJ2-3	CASSPKLAFSSDTQYF	TGTGCCAGCAGCCCGAAACTAGCGTTCTCTTCTGATACGCAGTATTTT
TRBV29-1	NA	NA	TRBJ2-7	CSVQWTEYYEQYF	TGCAGCGTGCAATGGACAGAATACTACGAGCAGTACTTC
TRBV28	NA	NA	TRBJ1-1	CASSLIRGNTEAFF	TGTGCCAGCAGTTTAATCCGCGGGAACACTGAAGCTTTCTTT
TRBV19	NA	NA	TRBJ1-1	CASSIVGGTEAFF	TGTGCCAGTAGTATAGTAGGTGGCACTGAAGCTTTCTTT
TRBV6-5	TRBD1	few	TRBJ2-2	CASSYRTGTNTGELFF	TGTGCCAGCAGTTATCGGACAGGGACGAACACCGGGGAGCTGTTTTTT
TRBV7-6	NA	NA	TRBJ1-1	CASSLRAATEAFF	TGTGCCAGCAGCTTACGAGCAGCGACTGAAGCTTTCTTT
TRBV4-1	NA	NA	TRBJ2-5	CASSQDPRRGPQETQYF	TGCGCCAGCAGCCAAGATCCGCGCCGGGGACCCCAAGAGACCCAGTACTTC
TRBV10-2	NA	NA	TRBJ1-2	CASSETLTANYGYTF	TGCGCCAGCAGCGAAACCCTGACAGCAAACTATGGCTACACCTTC
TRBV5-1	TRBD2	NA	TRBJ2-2	CASSLEPGRAGELFF	TGCGCCAGCAGCTTGGAGCCAGGGAGGGCCGGGGAGCTGTTTTTT
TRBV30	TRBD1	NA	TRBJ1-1	CAWTTGDTEAFF	TGTGCCTGGACGACAGGGGACACTGAAGCTTTCTTT
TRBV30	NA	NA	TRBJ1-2	CAWSPPGTREGYTF	TGTGCCTGGAGTCCCCCCGGGACAAGGGAAGGCTACACCTTC
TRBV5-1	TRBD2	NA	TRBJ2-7	CASSMGLAGGLGSEQYF	TGCGCCAGCAGCATGGGACTAGCGGGAGGGCTCGGCTCCGAGCAGTACTTC
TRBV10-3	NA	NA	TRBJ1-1	CAISELGANTEAFF	TGTGCCATCAGTGAGTTGGGAGCGAACACTGAAGCTTTCTTT
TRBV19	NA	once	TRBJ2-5	CASSIDGARETQYF	TGTGCCAGTAGTATAGACGGAGCTCGCGAGACCCAGTACTTC
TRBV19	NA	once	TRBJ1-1	CASSKGDGEAFF	TGTGCCAGTTCAAAGGGGGACGGTGAAGCTTTCTTT